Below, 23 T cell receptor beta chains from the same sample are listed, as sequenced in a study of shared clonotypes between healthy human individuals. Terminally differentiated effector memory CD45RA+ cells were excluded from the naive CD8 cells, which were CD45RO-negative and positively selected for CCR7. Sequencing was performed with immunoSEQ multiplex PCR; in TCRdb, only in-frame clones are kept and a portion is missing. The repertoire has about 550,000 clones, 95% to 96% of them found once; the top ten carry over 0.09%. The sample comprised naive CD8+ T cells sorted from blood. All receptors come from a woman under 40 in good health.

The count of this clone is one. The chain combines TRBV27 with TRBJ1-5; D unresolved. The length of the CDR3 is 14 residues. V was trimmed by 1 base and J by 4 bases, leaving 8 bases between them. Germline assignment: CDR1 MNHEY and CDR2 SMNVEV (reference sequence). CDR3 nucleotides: TGTGCCAGCAGTTTATGGGGTCGAAATCAGCCCCAGCATTTT. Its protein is CASSLWGRNQPQHF.

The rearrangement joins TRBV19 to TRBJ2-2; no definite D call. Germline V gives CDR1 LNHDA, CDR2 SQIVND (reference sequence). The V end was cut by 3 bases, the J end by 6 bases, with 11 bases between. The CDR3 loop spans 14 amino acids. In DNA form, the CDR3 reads TGTGCCAGTAGTATTCGGCTCCTGGCCGGGGAGCTGTTTTTT. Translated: CASSIRLLAGELFF.

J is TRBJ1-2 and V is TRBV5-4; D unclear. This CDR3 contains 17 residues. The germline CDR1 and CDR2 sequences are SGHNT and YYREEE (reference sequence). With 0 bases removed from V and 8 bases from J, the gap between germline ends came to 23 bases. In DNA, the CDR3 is TGTGCCAGCAGCTTGGATCCCGACCCATTGACATTGGAGGGCTACACCTTC. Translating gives CASSLDPDPLTLEGYTF.

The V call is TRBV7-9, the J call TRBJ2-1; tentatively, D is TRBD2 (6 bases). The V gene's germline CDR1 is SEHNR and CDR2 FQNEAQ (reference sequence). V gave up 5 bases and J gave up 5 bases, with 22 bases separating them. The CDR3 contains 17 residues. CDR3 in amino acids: CASSTRGWAGSNNEQFF. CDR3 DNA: TGTGCCAGCAGCACCAGAGGGTGGGCGGGATCAAACAATGAGCAGTTCTTC.

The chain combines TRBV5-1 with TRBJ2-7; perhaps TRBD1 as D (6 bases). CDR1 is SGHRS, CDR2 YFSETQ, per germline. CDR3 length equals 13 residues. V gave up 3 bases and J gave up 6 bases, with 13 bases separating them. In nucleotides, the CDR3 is TGCGCCAGCAGCTATGACAGGTTTAGCGAGCAGTACTTC. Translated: CASSYDRFSEQYF.

The CDR3 nucleotides read TGCGCCAGCCAAAAAGATTTAGACAGCCATAGGACTGAAGCTTTCTTT. It translates to CASQKDLDSHRTEAFF. The V gene is TRBV5-1, the J gene TRBJ1-1; D is perhaps TRBD1 (5 bases). This CDR3 is 16 amino acids long. Germline V gene lookup returns CDR1 SGHRS and CDR2 YFSETQ. Deletions cut 7 bases from V and 5 bases from J, with 24 bases between.

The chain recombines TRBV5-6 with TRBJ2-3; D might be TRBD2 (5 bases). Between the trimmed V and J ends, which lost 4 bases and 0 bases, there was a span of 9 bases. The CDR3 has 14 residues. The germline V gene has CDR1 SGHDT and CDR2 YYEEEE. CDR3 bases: TGTGCCAGCAGCAAGACTACTAGCACAGATACGCAGTATTTT. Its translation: CASSKTTSTDTQYF. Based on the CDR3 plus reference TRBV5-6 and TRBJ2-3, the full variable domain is DAGVTQSPTHLIKTRGQQVTLRCSPKSGHDTVSWYQQALGQGPQFIFQYYEEEERQRGNFPDRFSGHQFPNYSSELNVNALLLGDSALYLCASSKTTSTDTQYFGPGTRLTVL.

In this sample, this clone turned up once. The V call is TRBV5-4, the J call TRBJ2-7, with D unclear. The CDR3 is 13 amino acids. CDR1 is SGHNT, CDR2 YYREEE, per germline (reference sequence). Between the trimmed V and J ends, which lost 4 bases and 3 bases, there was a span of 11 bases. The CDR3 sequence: CASSPEFGYEQYF. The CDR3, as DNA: TGTGCCAGCAGCCCAGAGTTTGGCTACGAGCAGTACTTC. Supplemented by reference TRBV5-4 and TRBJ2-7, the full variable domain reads ETGVTQSPTHLIKTRGQQVTLRCSSQSGHNTVSWYQQALGQGPQFIFQYYREEENGRGNFPPRFSGLQFPNYSSELNVNALELDDSALYLCASSPEFGYEQYFGPGTRLTVT.

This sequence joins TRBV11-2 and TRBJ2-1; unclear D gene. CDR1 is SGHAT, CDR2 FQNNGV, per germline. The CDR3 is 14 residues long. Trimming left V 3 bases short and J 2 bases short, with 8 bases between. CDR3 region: CASSFLTPYNEQFF. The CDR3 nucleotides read TGTGCCAGCAGCTTTTTAACACCCTACAATGAGCAGTTCTTC.

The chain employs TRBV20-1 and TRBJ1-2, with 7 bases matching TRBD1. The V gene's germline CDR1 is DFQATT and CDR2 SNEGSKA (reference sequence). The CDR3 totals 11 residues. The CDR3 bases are TGCAGCGACAGGGCTAACTATGGCTACACCTTC. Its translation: CSDRANYGYTF.

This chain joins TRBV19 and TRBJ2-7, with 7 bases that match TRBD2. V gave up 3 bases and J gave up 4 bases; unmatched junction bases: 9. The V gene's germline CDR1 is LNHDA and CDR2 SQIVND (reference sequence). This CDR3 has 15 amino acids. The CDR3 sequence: CASSMWAGDIYEQYF. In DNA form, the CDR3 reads TGTGCCAGTAGTATGTGGGCGGGAGATATTTACGAGCAGTACTTC.

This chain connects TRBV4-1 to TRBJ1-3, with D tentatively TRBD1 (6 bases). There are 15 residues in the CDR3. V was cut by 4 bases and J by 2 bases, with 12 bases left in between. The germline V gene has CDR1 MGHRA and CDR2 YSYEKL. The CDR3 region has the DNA TGCGCCAGCAGCCCCAGGGGCAGCGCTGGAAACACCATATATTTT. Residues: CASSPRGSAGNTIYF.

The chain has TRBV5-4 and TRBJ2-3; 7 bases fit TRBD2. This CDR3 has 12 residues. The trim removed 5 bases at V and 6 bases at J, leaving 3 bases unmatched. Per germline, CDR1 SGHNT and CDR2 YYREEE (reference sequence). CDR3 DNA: TGTGCCAGCAGACCGGGAGGCGATACGCAGTATTTT. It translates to CASRPGGDTQYF.

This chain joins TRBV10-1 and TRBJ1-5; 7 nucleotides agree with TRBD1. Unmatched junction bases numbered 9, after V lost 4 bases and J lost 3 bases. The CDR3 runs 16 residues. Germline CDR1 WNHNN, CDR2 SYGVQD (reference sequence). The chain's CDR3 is CASSALDRVHNQPQHF. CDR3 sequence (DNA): TGCGCCAGCAGTGCGCTAGACAGGGTACACAATCAGCCCCAGCATTTT.

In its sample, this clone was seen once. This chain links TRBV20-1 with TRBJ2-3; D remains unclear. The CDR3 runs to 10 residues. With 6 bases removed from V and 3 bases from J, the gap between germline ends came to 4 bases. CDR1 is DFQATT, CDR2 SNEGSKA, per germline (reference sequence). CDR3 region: CSAETDTQYF. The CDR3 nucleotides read TGCAGTGCGGAGACAGATACGCAGTATTTT.

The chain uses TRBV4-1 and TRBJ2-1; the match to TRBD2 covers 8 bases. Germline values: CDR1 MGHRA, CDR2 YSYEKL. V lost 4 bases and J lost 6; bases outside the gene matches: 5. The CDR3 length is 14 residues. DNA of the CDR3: TGCGCCAGCAGCCCCGGGACTAGTTCCAATGAGCAGTTCTTC. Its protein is CASSPGTSSNEQFF.

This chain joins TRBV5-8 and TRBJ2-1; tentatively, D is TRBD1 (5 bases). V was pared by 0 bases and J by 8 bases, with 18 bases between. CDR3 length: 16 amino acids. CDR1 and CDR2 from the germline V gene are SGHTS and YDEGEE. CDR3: CASSLALAGHWDEQFF. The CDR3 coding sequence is TGTGCCAGCAGCTTGGCTTTGGCAGGGCATTGGGATGAGCAGTTCTTC.

The CDR3: CASSFVQGAYTEAFF. CDR3 nucleotides: TGTGCCAGCAGTTTCGTACAGGGGGCCTACACTGAAGCTTTCTTT. The chain couples TRBV28 to TRBJ1-1; 9 bases fit TRBD1. The CDR3 is made up of 15 amino acids. The germline gives CDR1 MDHEN, CDR2 SYDVKM. After removal of 3 bases from V and 3 bases from J, the junction contained 5 bases not matched to a gene.

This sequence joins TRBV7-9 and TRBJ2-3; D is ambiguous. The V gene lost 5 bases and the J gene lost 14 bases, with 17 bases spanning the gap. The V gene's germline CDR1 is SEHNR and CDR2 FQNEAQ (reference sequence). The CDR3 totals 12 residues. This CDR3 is CASSRFAVYLYF. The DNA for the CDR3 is TGTGCCAGCAGCCGATTCGCGGTCTACCTGTATTTT. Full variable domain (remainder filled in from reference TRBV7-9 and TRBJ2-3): DTGVSQNPRHKITKRGQNVTFRCDPISEHNRLYWYRQTLGQGPEFLTYFQNEAQLEKSRLLSDRFSAERPKGSFSTLEIQRTEQGDSAMYLCASSRFAVYLYFGPGTRLTVL.

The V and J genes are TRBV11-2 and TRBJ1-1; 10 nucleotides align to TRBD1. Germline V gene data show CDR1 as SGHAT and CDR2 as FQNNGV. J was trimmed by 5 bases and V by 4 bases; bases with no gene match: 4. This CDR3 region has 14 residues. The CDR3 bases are TGTGCCAGCAGCTGGACAGGGGGGAGAACTGAAGCTTTCTTT. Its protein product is CASSWTGGRTEAFF.

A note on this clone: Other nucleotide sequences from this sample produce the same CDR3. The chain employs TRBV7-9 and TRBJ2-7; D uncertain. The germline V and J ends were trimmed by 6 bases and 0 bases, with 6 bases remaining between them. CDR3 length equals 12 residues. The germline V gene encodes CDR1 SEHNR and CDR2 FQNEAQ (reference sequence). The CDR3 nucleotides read TGTGCCAGCAGTCCTAGCTCCTACGAGCAGTACTTC. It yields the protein CASSPSSYEQYF.

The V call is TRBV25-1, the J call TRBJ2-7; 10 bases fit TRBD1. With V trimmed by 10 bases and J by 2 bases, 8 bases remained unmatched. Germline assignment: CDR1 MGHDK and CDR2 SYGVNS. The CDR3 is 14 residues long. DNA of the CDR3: TGTGCCACCGCCCACGGACAGGGGGCCTACGAGCAGTACTTC. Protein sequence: CATAHGQGAYEQYF.

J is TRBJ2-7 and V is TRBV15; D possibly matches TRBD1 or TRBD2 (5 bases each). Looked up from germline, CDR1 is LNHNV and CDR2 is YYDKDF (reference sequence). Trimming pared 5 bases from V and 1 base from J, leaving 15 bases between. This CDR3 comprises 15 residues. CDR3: CATSGSGDDSYEQYF. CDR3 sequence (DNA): TGTGCCACCAGCGGGTCCGGGGACGATTCCTACGAGCAGTACTTC.